This is a list of T cell receptor beta chains from one sample in a study of blood T cells in healthy people across ages. TCRdb reprocessed the 5' RACE reads via MiXCR and lists one record per CDR3 protein. This table has over a million distinct CDR3 sequences, approximately 60% appearing once. Sample: blood. These receptors were obtained from a man younger than 30 in good health. CDR3s include the opening cysteine and the closing phenylalanine or tryptophan. D genes are given only for firm matches. Clone size appears in some rows only: once, few, many, or a class for an expanded clone.

d_gene	abundance	j_gene	v_gene	CDR3nt	CDR3aa
TRBD2	NA	TRBJ2-3	TRBV18	TGTGCCAGCTCAAGCGGGAATCTGGTAGATACGCAGTATTTT	CASSSGNLVDTQYF
TRBD2	NA	TRBJ2-4	TRBV10-1	TGCGCCAGCAGTGAGCTAGCGGGAGCGAAAAACATTCAGTACTTC	CASSELAGAKNIQYF
NA	NA	TRBJ2-5	TRBV20-1	TGCAGTGCTAGACAGGAGGACTCAACCTTGTGGGAGACCCAGTACTTC	CSARQEDSTLWETQYF
TRBD2	NA	TRBJ2-3	TRBV2	TGTGCCAGCATCAGGCTAGCGGGACGGGGCACAGATACGCAGTATTTT	CASIRLAGRGTDTQYF
NA	few	TRBJ2-5	TRBV20-1	TGCAGTGCTAGCGGGGGGCTACAAGAGACCCAGTACTTC	CSASGGLQETQYF
TRBD2	NA	TRBJ2-5	TRBV5-1	TGCGCCAGCAGCTTGGAAACGGGAGGTGTGTACGAGACCCAGTACTTC	CASSLETGGVYETQYF
NA	few	TRBJ2-1	TRBV29-1	TGCAGCGCGGCTACGGCCTCCTACAATGAGCAGTTCTTC	CSAATASYNEQFF
TRBD1	few	TRBJ2-1	TRBV4-1	TGCGCCAGCAGCCAAGTCCCGGCGGGACAGGGTTTCCACAATGAGCAGTTCTTC	CASSQVPAGQGFHNEQFF
TRBD1	NA	TRBJ2-5	TRBV4-2	TGTGCCAGCAGCCAGGGGGACAGCACCGTGGGGACCCAGTACTTC	CASSQGDSTVGTQYF
NA	NA	TRBJ2-1	TRBV12-3/TRBV12-4	TGTGCCGGCAGTCTCCCGGGAACTCAGGCAAGTGAGCAGTTCTTC	CAGSLPGTQASEQFF
NA	NA	TRBJ2-7	TRBV15	TGTGCCACCAGCAGAGTGGCTTCGATGGGCGAGCAGTACTTC	CATSRVASMGEQYF
TRBD1	NA	TRBJ1-1	TRBV4-1	TGCGCCAGCAGCCAAGATGTACAGGGGACGCTTGAAGCTTTCTTT	CASSQDVQGTLEAFF